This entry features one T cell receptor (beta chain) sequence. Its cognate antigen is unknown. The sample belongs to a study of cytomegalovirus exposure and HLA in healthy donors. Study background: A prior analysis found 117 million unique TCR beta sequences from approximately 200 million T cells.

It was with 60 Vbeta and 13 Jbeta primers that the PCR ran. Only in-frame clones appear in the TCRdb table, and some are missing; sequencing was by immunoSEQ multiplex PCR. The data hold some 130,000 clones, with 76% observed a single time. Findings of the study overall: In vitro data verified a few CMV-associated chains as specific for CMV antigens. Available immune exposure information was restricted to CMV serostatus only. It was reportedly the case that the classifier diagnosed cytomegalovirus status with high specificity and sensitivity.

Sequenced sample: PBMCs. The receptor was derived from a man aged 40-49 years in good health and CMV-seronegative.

This chain's CDR3 is CASSYSPQQGYTQYF. The CDR3 DNA reads as TGTGCCAGCAGTTACTCCCCCCAACAGGGTTATACGCAGTATTTT. The chain links TRBV6-5 to TRBJ2-3; D is possibly TRBD1 (6 bases). This CDR3 region has 15 residues. V was cut by 0 bases and J by 7 bases, with 14 bases left in between. Germline CDR1 and CDR2: MNHEY and SVGAGI.